This T cell receptor beta chain was sequenced during a study of regulatory T cells in long-lasting Graves disease. Investigators prepared the TCR beta libraries by applying iRepertoire HTBI primers and Arm-PCR of CDR3 regions. TCRdb re-called the multiplex PCR reads through MiXCR, storing one row per CDR3 protein. The sample shows around 480,000 distinct CDR3 sequences, around 15% of them seen only once. Time point of the sample: newly diagnosed GD, antithyroid drugs for less than 3 months. PBMC-derived RNA was used for the TCR library. V gave up 2 bases and J gave up 5 bases, with 7 bases separating them. The CDR3 loop spans 13 amino acids. Looked up from germline, CDR1 is MDHEN and CDR2 is SYDVKM. This clonotype was picked up many times. These same data were also listed under a study on T cells in Graves' hyperthyroidism and ophthalmopathy. From that paper: Stable hyperthyroidism: no ophthalmopathy progression over 18 months of follow-up.

The genes are TRBV28 and TRBJ2-1; a weak D match, TRBD2 (5 bases). The clonotype was recovered from a middle-aged man with Graves disease. Material: peripheral blood mononuclear cells (PBMCs), obtained at new diagnosis, from a patient treated with antithyroid drugs. This CDR3 reads CASSLRGNNEQFF. DNA for the CDR3: TGTGCCAGCAGTTTACGGGGTAACAATGAGCAGTTCTTC.